These T cell receptor beta chains were read from a single sample in a study of blood T cell repertoires in COVID-19. The protocol was immunoSEQ multiplex PCR, while the TCRdb copy is restricted to in-frame clones and leaves out a portion. The sample has 200,000 or so clones; roughly 84% are singletons. Sequenced input: peripheral blood. The receptors come from a human donor in a cohort sampled during active COVID-19. Both conserved end residues are part of each CDR3. The order of the fields is CDR3 DNA, CDR3 protein, clone size, V gene, J gene, D gene. The D gene is left open where the match is weak. Clone size is given for some rows only: seen once, a few or many times, or a class if the clone is expanded.

TGTGCCACCAGCAGAGATCCGAGCCAGCCCCAGCATTTT	CATSRDPSQPQHF	.	TRBV15	TRBJ1-5	.
TGTGCCACCAGCAGATCTAACTATGGCTACACCTTC	CATSRSNYGYTF	.	TRBV24-1	TRBJ1-2	.
TGTGCCAGCCGGCCTCACAGGGGCCAAAGCTCCTATAATTCACCCCTCCACTTT	CASRPHRGQSSYNSPLHF	.	TRBV2	TRBJ1-6	TRBD1
TGTGCCAGCAGCTTCACAGTTAATTCACCCCTCCACTTT	CASSFTVNSPLHF	.	TRBV7-2	TRBJ1-6	.
TGCAGCGTTGAACTTAATGAAAAACTGTTTTTT	CSVELNEKLFF	once	TRBV29-1	TRBJ1-4	.
TGCAGCGTTGCTAGGACTAGCTCCTACAATGAGCAGTTCTTC	CSVARTSSYNEQFF	once	TRBV29-1	TRBJ2-1	TRBD2
TGTGCCAGCTCACCAGGACTAGCGGAGACCCAGTACTTC	CASSPGLAETQYF	.	TRBV18	TRBJ2-5	TRBD2
TGTGCCAGCAGCGTCCGAGGGACAGTCAATGAAAAACTGTTTTTT	CASSVRGTVNEKLFF	.	TRBV9	TRBJ1-4	TRBD1
TGTGCCAGCAGTTTGCTGGGGAGGGTAGAGACCCAGTACTTC	CASSLLGRVETQYF	.	TRBV27	TRBJ2-5	TRBD2
TGTGCCAGCAGTTCTCCGGGGGGGTACTCTGGGGCCAACGTCCTGACTTTC	CASSSPGGYSGANVLTF	.	TRBV7-8	TRBJ2-6	TRBD2
TGTGCCATCTTAGCTAGCGGAAACAATGAGCAGTTCTTC	CAILASGNNEQFF	.	TRBV10-3	TRBJ2-1	TRBD2
TGTGCCAGCAGTGAAGGAGGGGGAATATTGCCCTACGAGCAGTACTTC	CASSEGGGILPYEQYF	.	TRBV2	TRBJ2-7	.
TGTGCCAGCAGCTTAGCGCTGGGGCCCACCGGGGAGCTGTTTTTT	CASSLALGPTGELFF	.	TRBV7-2	TRBJ2-2	.
TGTGCCAGCAGCTTAGTGGGTTTGGGACAGACTGACAATGAGCAGTTCTTC	CASSLVGLGQTDNEQFF	.	TRBV7-8	TRBJ2-1	TRBD1
TGTGCCAGCAGCTTGGACAGGGCCTTCACTGAAGCTTTCTTT	CASSLDRAFTEAFF	few	TRBV7-9	TRBJ1-1	TRBD1
TGCGCCAGCAGCCAAGAAACTGGGGTAGCGGGAGGTTACGAGCAGTACTTC	CASSQETGVAGGYEQYF	.	TRBV4-1	TRBJ2-7	TRBD2
TGTGCCACCAGCGGGGGGGTTACAGATACGCAGTATTTT	CATSGGVTDTQYF	.	TRBV15	TRBJ2-3	TRBD2
TGTGCCAGCAGCCAAGATGGGGCTAGCGGGAACTACAATGAGCAGTTCTTC	CASSQDGASGNYNEQFF	.	TRBV3-1/TRBV3-2	TRBJ2-1	TRBD2
TGTGCCAGTAGGCGGGGGACAGGGGCGGTTGCAACTAATGAAAAACTGTTTTTT	CASRRGTGAVATNEKLFF	.	TRBV19	TRBJ1-4	TRBD1
TGTGCCAGCAGTCCCCGACAGGGGGCGCCGTATGAGCAGTTCTTC	CASSPRQGAPYEQFF	few	TRBV6-5	TRBJ2-1	TRBD1
TGCGCCAGCATGAGAGGAAGCTCTGGAAACACCATATATTTT	CASMRGSSGNTIYF	.	TRBV5-1	TRBJ1-3	.
TGTGCCAGCAGTTCCCGGGAGAACACTGAAGCTTTCTTT	CASSSRENTEAFF	.	TRBV12-3/TRBV12-4	TRBJ1-1	.
TGTGCTAGTGGAGAACAGGCGAATTCACCCCTCCACTTT	CASGEQANSPLHF	.	TRBV12-5	TRBJ1-6	.